This entry describes one TCR beta chain. The source of the sample is a study of technical replicates of blood from several donors. CDR1 and CDR2 from the germline V gene are PRHDT and FYEKMQ (reference sequence). This CDR3 comprises 15 residues. Germline trimming cut 3 bases from V and 3 bases from J; bases unmatched to any gene: 3. Sequencing was performed with immunoSEQ multiplex PCR; in TCRdb, only in-frame clones are kept and a portion is missing. The sample carries around 84,000 clones, around 97% recorded once. The material sequenced was T cells isolated from PBMCs. This TCR came from a human donor in good health. The chain carries TRBV13 and TRBJ2-1; 9 nucleotides align to TRBD2. CDR3 DNA sequence: TGTGCCAGCAGCTTCCAAGCGGGAGGCTACAATGAGCAGTTCTTC. Its protein product is CASSFQAGGYNEQFF.